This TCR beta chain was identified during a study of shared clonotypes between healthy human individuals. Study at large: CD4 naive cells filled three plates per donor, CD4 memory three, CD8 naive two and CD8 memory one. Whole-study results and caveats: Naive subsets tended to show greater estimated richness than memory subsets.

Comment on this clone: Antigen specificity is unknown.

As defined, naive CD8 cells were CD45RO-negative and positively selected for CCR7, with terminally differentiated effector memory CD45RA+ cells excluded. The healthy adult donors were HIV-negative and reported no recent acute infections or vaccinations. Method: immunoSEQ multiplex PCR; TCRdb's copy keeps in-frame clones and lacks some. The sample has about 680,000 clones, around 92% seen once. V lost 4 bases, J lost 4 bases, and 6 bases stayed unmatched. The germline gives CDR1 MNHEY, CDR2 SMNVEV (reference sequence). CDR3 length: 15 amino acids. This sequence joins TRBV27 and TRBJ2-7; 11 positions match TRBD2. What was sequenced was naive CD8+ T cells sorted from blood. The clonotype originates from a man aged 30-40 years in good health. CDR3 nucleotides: TGTGCCAGCAGTTCAGCGACTAGCGGGATATACGAGCAGTACTTC. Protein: CASSSATSGIYEQYF.